Detailed here is one TCR beta chain. Germline V gene lookup returns CDR1 SEHNR and CDR2 FQNEAQ (reference sequence). The CDR3 contains 14 residues. The sample comes from a study of CXCR3-negative and CXCR3-positive naive CD8 T cells. Libraries of TRB cDNA were made by 5' RACE and carried UMIs. TCRdb reanalyzed the 5' RACE reads, giving one entry per CDR3 protein sequence and no DNA. Across 100,000 to 150,000 distinct CDR3 sequences, the top ten clones capture approximately 0.29% of the sample. The origin of this receptor is a human donor in good health. Some clones in this sample may be carry-over from other donors' samples. This chain uses TRBV7-9 with TRBJ2-7; TCRdb's D call of TRBD1 is untestable without DNA. Sequences were obtained from naive CXCR3- CD8+ T cells from blood. Noted subset: CD45RO-CCR7+CD27+CD95- naive CD8+ T cells lacking CXCR3 (TNR3-). CDR3: CASSPLLPPGEQYF.